Below, 25 T cell receptor beta chains from the same sample are listed, as sequenced in a study of regulatory T cells in long-lasting Graves disease. The time point here: newly diagnosed GD, antithyroid drugs for less than 3 months. Extracted PBMC RNA gave rise to the TCR library. HTBI primers from iRepertoire and Arm-PCR of CDR3 regions yielded the TCR beta libraries. Using its own MiXCR run on the multiplex PCR reads, TCRdb lists one record per CDR3 protein. The table lists 300,000 to 450,000 distinct CDR3 sequences, around 15% of them singletons, with about 20% in the top ten. The input for sequencing was peripheral blood mononuclear cells (PBMCs), taken at new diagnosis, from a patient treated with antithyroid drugs. These receptors were taken from a female donor with Graves disease.

This clonotype was counted many times. CDR3 nucleotide sequence: TGTGCCAGCAGTGAAGAACTCGACTTTGGAGATACGCAGTATTTT. It encodes CASSEELDFGDTQYF. The V and J genes are TRBV6-1 and TRBJ2-3; D call uncertain. This CDR3 contains 15 residues. V was clipped by 1 base and J by 5 bases, with 13 bases between them. Germline loops: CDR1 MNHNS, CDR2 SASEGT.

This clonotype was recorded at least ten times. The CDR3 region is CASSSGATYEQYF. CDR3 DNA: TGTGCCAGCAGCTCCGGGGCGACCTACGAGCAGTACTTC. This chain joins TRBV7-9 and TRBJ2-7, with D possibly being TRBD1 or TRBD2 (5 bases each). Trimming shortened V by 4 bases and J by 2 bases, and 9 bases separated the two germline ends. Germline-derived CDR1 and CDR2 are SEHNR and FQNEAQ (reference sequence). The CDR3 loop spans 13 amino acids.

This clonotype appeared many times. The chain links TRBV3-1 to TRBJ2-2; TRBD1 aligns across 9 bases. Looked up from germline, CDR1 is LGHDT and CDR2 is YNNKEL (reference sequence). V lost 5 bases and J lost 3; bases outside the gene matches: 4. CDR3 length: 15 amino acids. The CDR3 here is CASSGRDRDTGELFF. The CDR3 DNA sequence: TGTGCCAGCAGCGGACGGGACAGGGACACCGGGGAGCTGTTTTTT.

This clonotype was seen repeatedly, ten times or more. The chain recombines TRBV6-2 or TRBV6-3 with TRBJ1-1; no clear D. This CDR3 spans 15 amino acids. V was shortened by 5 bases and J by 8 bases, with 21 bases between the two germline ends. CDR1 and CDR2 (germline): MNHEY, SVGEGT. This CDR3 is CASSTAKASGREAFF. CDR3 DNA: TGTGCCAGCAGTACGGCAAAAGCTTCTGGGCGCGAAGCTTTCTTT.

In its sample, this clonotype was seen many times. This chain uses TRBV7-9 with TRBJ2-1; 11 nucleotides align to TRBD2. Germline CDR1 reads SEHNR; CDR2 reads FQNEAQ (reference sequence). This CDR3 comprises 15 residues. Trimming took 3 bases from V and 8 from J; bases not matched to a gene: 6. The CDR3 is CASSFSTSGVYEQFF. The CDR3 DNA is TGTGCCAGCAGCTTCTCGACTAGCGGGGTCTATGAGCAGTTCTTC. The complete variable domain, with remaining parts taken from reference TRBV7-9 and TRBJ2-1, reads DTGVSQNPRHKITKRGQNVTFRCDPISEHNRLYWYRQTLGQGPEFLTYFQNEAQLEKSRLLSDRFSAERPKGSFSTLEIQRTEQGDSAMYLCASSFSTSGVYEQFFGPGTRLTVL.

The chain joins TRBV4-3 to TRBJ2-2, with 8 bases matching TRBD1. Germline loops: CDR1 LGHNA, CDR2 YSLEER. The junction had 3 bases not matched to a gene; V was cut back by 0 bases and J by 3 bases. CDR3 size: 16 residues. For the CDR3, the DNA is TGCGCCAGCAGCCAAGATCCACAGGGGGACACCGGGGAGCTGTTTTTT. This codes for CASSQDPQGDTGELFF.

This clonotype was counted only a few times. The V call is TRBV20-1, the J call TRBJ1-1, with D hard to call. V gave up 8 bases and J gave up 0 bases, with 10 bases separating them. In germline, CDR1 is DFQATT, CDR2 SNEGSKA (reference sequence). The CDR3 covers 12 residues. The CDR3 here is CSPPNLNTEAFF. The CDR3 bases are TGCAGTCCTCCGAACCTGAACACTGAAGCTTTCTTT.

The J gene is TRBJ2-5, the V gene TRBV10-2; D remains unclear. From germline, CDR1 is WSHSY and CDR2 SAAADI. Trimming cost V 2 bases and J 4 bases, with 2 bases left between them. The CDR3 totals 11 residues. CDR3 nucleotides: TGCGCCAGCAGTGAGATAGAGACCCAGTACTTC. It translates to CASSEIETQYF.

In this sample, this clonotype turned up many times. V and J are TRBV7-9 and TRBJ1-2, with TRBD1 as a possible D gene (5 bases). The ends were cut back, 5 bases at V and 5 bases at J, with 15 bases in the middle. There are 14 residues in the CDR3. CDR1 and CDR2 (germline): SEHNR, FQNEAQ (reference sequence). The CDR3 protein is CASSPLTVPYGYTF. In nucleotides, the CDR3 is TGTGCCAGCAGCCCCTTGACAGTGCCATATGGCTACACCTTC.

This clonotype was counted many times. V gene TRBV2 combines with J gene TRBJ1-1, with 7 bases aligning to TRBD1. Germline loops: CDR1 SNHLY, CDR2 FYNNEI. V lost 4 bases and J lost 1; bases outside the gene matches: 3. This CDR3 has 14 residues. This chain's CDR3 is CASSANRGNTEAFF. The CDR3 region has the DNA TGTGCCAGCAGTGCTAACAGGGGGAACACTGAAGCTTTCTTT.

In its sample, this clonotype was seen a few times. The chain joins TRBV7-2 to TRBJ1-1; D uncertain. CDR3 length: 18 residues. Trimming stripped 5 bases from V and 1 base from J, with 23 bases between. Germline V CDR1 and CDR2: SGHTA, FQGNSA. Here the CDR3 DNA reads TGTGCCAGCAGCCCAGAGGCAATCAACACGGGTAGGAACACTGAAGCTTTCTTT. This sequence encodes CASSPEAINTGRNTEAFF.

This clonotype was found many times. The rearrangement joins TRBV12-3 or TRBV12-4 to TRBJ2-7; perhaps TRBD1 as D (6 bases). The CDR3 spans 14 residues. V lost 5 bases and J 1 base, leaving 12 bases between the germline ends. CDR3 in amino acids: CASSPRTESYEQYF. The CDR3 DNA follows: TGTGCCAGCAGTCCTCGGACAGAGTCCTACGAGCAGTACTTC.

In this sample, this clonotype turned up many times. The chain uses TRBV12-3 or TRBV12-4 and TRBJ2-3; no clear D gene. V was shortened by 2 bases and J by 4 bases, with 7 bases between the two germline ends. The CDR3 sequence is 13 residues long. The CDR3 DNA follows: TGTGCCAGCAGTTTACCCCAGGCAGATACGCAGTATTTT. It is translated as CASSLPQADTQYF.

This clonotype has more than one count but fewer than ten. Possible read error: a much larger clone is one base away. The chain has TRBV11-2 and TRBJ2-7; the D call may be TRBD1 or TRBD2 (5 bases each). The CDR3 sequence is 18 residues long. Germline CDR1 reads SGHAT; CDR2 reads FQNNGV. V was clipped by 5 bases and J by 5 bases, with 28 bases between them. DNA of the CDR3: TGTGCCAGCAGCCAACCATTCGGAGGCCAGGGCTCAACCCACGAGCAGTACTTC. This encodes CASSQPFGGQGSTHEQYF.

The sample holds many counts of this clonotype. The chain combines TRBV6-1 with TRBJ2-1; tentatively, D is TRBD1 (7 bases). CDR1 is MNHNS and CDR2 is SASEGT in the germline V gene. V lost 5 bases, J lost 15 bases, and 14 bases lay in between. This CDR3 has 11 amino acids. CDR3 loop: CASSRQGGLFF. The CDR3, as DNA: TGTGCCAGCAGTCGACAGGGAGGTCTGTTCTTC.

This clonotype was recorded once. The chain combines TRBV7-3 with TRBJ2-1, with 13 bases that match TRBD2. From germline, CDR1 is SGHTA and CDR2 FQGTGA. V shed 3 bases, J shed 9 bases, and the junction held 5 bases outside the gene matches. The length of the CDR3 is 15 residues. The chain's CDR3 is CASSFTSGRASEQFF. The CDR3 nucleotides are TGTGCCAGCAGCTTCACTAGCGGGAGGGCTTCTGAGCAGTTCTTC.

This clonotype was found many times. This chain uses TRBV19 with TRBJ1-1; D remains ambiguous. V lost 3 bases, J lost 7 bases, and 15 bases lay in between. This CDR3 is 14 amino acids long. CDR1 LNHDA and CDR2 SQIVND come from the germline V gene (reference sequence). In DNA form, the CDR3 reads TGTGCCAGTAGTATCCAGGCCCCGGTAGGTGAAGCTTTCTTT. Residues: CASSIQAPVGEAFF.

The chain uses TRBV7-8 and TRBJ2-7; D remains ambiguous. The CDR3 totals 13 residues. The V and J ends lost 0 bases and 5 bases respectively, with 8 bases between them. Germline assignment: CDR1 SGHVS and CDR2 FQNEAQ. The CDR3 spells CASSLAPRDEQYF. The CDR3 region has the DNA TGTGCCAGCAGCTTAGCGCCCCGTGACGAGCAGTACTTC.

This clonotype was counted between two and nine times. V usage is TRBV10-1 and J usage is TRBJ2-1; the match to TRBD1 covers 7 bases. V gave up 5 bases and J gave up 8 bases; unmatched junction bases: 9. The V gene's germline CDR1 is WNHNN and CDR2 SYGVQD (reference sequence). This CDR3 comprises 14 residues. In DNA, the CDR3 is TGCGCCAGCAGTTCCGGGACAGCTAACGATGAGCAGTTCTTC. Protein product: CASSSGTANDEQFF.

The sample holds many counts of this clonotype. The rearrangement links TRBV6-1 to TRBJ2-5, with no clear D. Trimming pared 5 bases from V and 4 bases from J, leaving 14 bases between. The CDR3 is 14 residues long. In germline, CDR1 is MNHNS, CDR2 SASEGT. CDR3 sequence reads: CASSPQNIRETQYF. The DNA of the CDR3 is TGTGCCAGCAGTCCCCAGAATATTCGAGAGACCCAGTACTTC.

This clonotype was seen at least ten times. The chain recombines TRBV7-9 with TRBJ2-1; 7 nucleotides match TRBD1. CDR1 is SEHNR and CDR2 is FQNEAQ in the germline V gene (reference sequence). The CDR3 has 14 amino acids. Germline trimming cut 0 bases from V and 6 bases from J; bases unmatched to any gene: 2. The CDR3 coding sequence is TGTGCCAGCAGCTTAGCCGACAGGGTCAATGAGCAGTTCTTC. Protein: CASSLADRVNEQFF.

This clonotype has ten or more counts. The CDR3 bases are TGTGCCACCAGTGATTACACCGGACTAGCGGGGGTGAAGAATGAGCAGTTCTTC. Translating gives CATSDYTGLAGVKNEQFF. The gene calls are TRBV24-1 and TRBJ2-1, with 13 nucleotides matching TRBD2. The J segment lost 7 bases and the V segment lost 2 bases, leaving 10 bases of the junction unmatched. The CDR3 is 18 residues long. CDR1 KGHDR and CDR2 SFDVKD come from the germline V gene.

This clonotype occurred many times. The CDR3 DNA is TGTGCCAGCAGTAGGGCCGGCGGGAGCTATGGCTACACCTTC. Protein product: CASSRAGGSYGYTF. The chain has TRBV6-1 and TRBJ1-2; no reliable D call. CDR1 MNHNS and CDR2 SASEGT come from the germline V gene. Trimming cost V 5 bases and J 4 bases, with 14 bases left between them. The CDR3 spans 14 residues.

This clonotype appeared a few times. The V and J genes are TRBV7-2 and TRBJ2-3, with D perhaps given as TRBD1 or TRBD2 (5 bases each). The length of the CDR3 is 17 residues. V lost 1 base to trimming and J lost 2 bases, with 16 bases between them. CDR1 and CDR2 (germline): SGHTA, FQGNSA. The CDR3 reads CASSLEGRARSTDTQYF. In DNA form, the CDR3 reads TGTGCCAGCAGCTTAGAGGGGCGGGCCAGATCCACAGATACGCAGTATTTT. The full variable domain, its missing parts supplied by reference TRBV7-2 and TRBJ2-3, is GAGVSQSPSNKVTEKGKDVELRCDPISGHTALYWYRQSLGQGLEFLIYFQGNSAPDKSGLPSDRFSAERTGGSVSTLTIQRTQQEDSAVYLCASSLEGRARSTDTQYFGPGTRLTVL.

The chain is built from TRBV12-3 or TRBV12-4 and TRBJ2-3; 10 bases fit TRBD2. The CDR3 is made up of 13 amino acids. The junction had 6 bases not matched to a gene; V was cut back by 10 bases and J by 5 bases. CDR3 bases: TGTGCCACTACCGGGACTAGCGTAGATACGCAGTATTTT. This sequence encodes CATTGTSVDTQYF.